The 2 T cell receptor beta chains below were found in one sample sequenced in a study of metastatic and nonmetastatic thyroid tumors. Using MiXCR, TCRdb reanalyzed the PCR reads. Of over 10,000 clones detected, roughly 31% appear once; the ten largest clones hold more than 15%. Not a single patient had been given any form of treatment at any point before undergoing thyroid surgery. The sample comprised tumor tissue. The origin of the receptors is a male donor with papillary thyroid cancer or a benign thyroid nodule (not recorded which). Some clones in this sample may be carry-over from other donors' samples.

This clone is medium-sized by share. The CDR3 coding sequence is TGCGCCAGCAGCGTCGGCCGGGCGGGGGGCGGCGAGACCCAGTACTTC. Amino acids: CASSVGRAGGGETQYF. The chain joins TRBV4-1 to TRBJ2-5; 8 nucleotides align to TRBD2. CDR3 length: 16 amino acids. V trimming: 5 bases; J trimming: 5 bases; junction bases outside the gene matches: 13. Germline-derived CDR1 and CDR2 are MGHRA and YSYEKL.

Relative to its sample, this clone is medium-sized. The chain is built from TRBV24-1 and TRBJ2-1, with 12 bases identical to TRBD2. V trimming: 4 bases; J trimming: 4 bases; junction bases outside the gene matches: 10. CDR3 length: 18 residues. The germline V gene has CDR1 KGHDR and CDR2 SFDVKD. The CDR3 nucleotides read TGTGCCACCAGTGACGGGAGACTAGCGGGAGCGCTGTACAATGAGCAGTTCTTC. The encoded protein is CATSDGRLAGALYNEQFF.